The 15 T cell receptor beta chains below come from one sample, sequenced in a study of T cells in Graves' hyperthyroidism and ophthalmopathy. TCR beta CDR3 regions were amplified from RNA transcripts. HTBI primers drove first-round RT-PCR of the TCR CDR3. TCRdb redid the calling of the multiplex PCR reads with MiXCR, one entry per CDR3 protein. There are about 400,000 distinct CDR3 sequences in the sample; about 14% occur only once, and 28% lies in the top ten. The sample consisted of blood. The receptor set was obtained from a man aged 50 or older with Graves' ophthalmopathy.

This clonotype was detected once. This chain uses TRBV5-4 with TRBJ2-3; 7 nucleotides align to TRBD1. Germline V CDR1 and CDR2: SGHNT, YYREEE (reference sequence). V shed 3 bases and J 2 bases; nucleotides not matched to a gene: 3. The CDR3 extends over 14 amino acids. This CDR3 is CASSSGTVTDTQYF. The DNA of the CDR3 is TGTGCCAGCAGCTCGGGGACAGTCACAGATACGCAGTATTTT.

This clonotype was counted at least ten times. This chain links TRBV28 with TRBJ1-2; D is ambiguous. Looked up from germline, CDR1 is MDHEN and CDR2 is SYDVKM. V lost 4 bases and J 4 bases, leaving 13 bases between the germline ends. The CDR3 loop spans 14 amino acids. This CDR3 is CASSSPRQLYGYTF. CDR3 nucleotides: TGTGCCAGCAGTTCCCCCCGGCAGCTCTATGGCTACACCTTC.

In its sample, this clonotype was seen many times. The chain carries TRBV3-1 and TRBJ2-1, with D perhaps matching TRBD2 (6 bases). In germline, CDR1 is LGHDT, CDR2 YNNKEL (reference sequence). The V gene lost 6 bases and the J gene lost 11 bases, with 20 bases spanning the gap. The CDR3 consists of 14 residues. The DNA of the CDR3 is TGTGCCAGCAGTCGGATCGGCGGGAAATCCAAGCAGTTCTTC. Its translation: CASSRIGGKSKQFF.

This clonotype was counted many times. The chain couples TRBV15 to TRBJ2-1; 10 positions match TRBD2. This CDR3 spans 16 amino acids. The ends lost 1 base at V and 7 bases at J; junction bases unmatched: 7. The germline gives CDR1 LNHNV, CDR2 YYDKDF (reference sequence). CDR3 sequence: CATSRVVLAGVNEQFF. The CDR3 DNA sequence: TGTGCCACCAGCAGAGTTGTCCTAGCGGGGGTAAATGAGCAGTTCTTC.

The table lists this clonotype with many counts. The chain employs TRBV24-1 and TRBJ2-1, with 7 bases aligning to TRBD2. Germline CDR1 and CDR2: KGHDR and SFDVKD. CDR3 length equals 15 residues. V lost 1 base, J lost 6 bases, and 5 bases stayed unmatched. The CDR3 DNA sequence: TGTGCCACCAGTGATTTTCGGAGCGGGACCAATGAGCAGTTCTTC. Residues: CATSDFRSGTNEQFF.

This sequence joins TRBV6-2 or TRBV6-3 and TRBJ2-6, with D possibly matching TRBD2 (6 bases). The CDR3 runs to 16 residues. Germline V lookup: CDR1 MNHEY, CDR2 SVGEGT. Trimming pared 1 base from V and 4 bases from J, leaving 11 bases between. The CDR3 DNA follows: TGTGCCAGCAGTTACTTCCGGGGGTCCGGGGCCAACGTCCTGACTTTC. Its translation: CASSYFRGSGANVLTF.

The chain has TRBV4-1 and TRBJ2-7; weak D call: TRBD1 (5 bases). The J call is doubtful: the DNA matches TRBJ2-1 better. This CDR3 is 14 amino acids long. Germline loops: CDR1 MGHRA, CDR2 YSYEKL. CDR3 region: CASSTTDYSYEQFF. In DNA form, the CDR3 reads TGCGCCAGCAGCACGACAGATTACTCCTACGAGCAGTTCTTC.

This clonotype was counted once. At one of its ends the junction is not consistent with the germline gene, which may arise from a read error. The J gene is TRBJ1-4, the V gene TRBV27; 7 positions agree with TRBD1. This CDR3 region has 18 residues. Germline lookup yields CDR1 MNHEY and CDR2 SMNVEV (reference sequence). The CDR3 DNA is TGTGCCGGCAGTTACTCTTACTCCGGGACAGCCTTGAATGAAAAACTGTTTTTT. Translating gives CAGSYSYSGTALNEKLFF. Combining the CDR3 with reference TRBV27 and TRBJ1-4 gives the whole variable domain EAQVTQNPRYLITVTGKKLTVTCSQNMNHEYMSWYRQDPGLGLRQIYYSMNVEVTDKGDVPEGYKVSRKEKRNFPLILESPSPNQTSLYFCAGSYSYSGTALNEKLFFGSGTQLSVL.

This clonotype was counted at least ten times. This chain connects TRBV5-1 to TRBJ1-1; TRBD1 is a possible D gene (5 bases). Trimming left V 3 bases short and J 0 bases short, with 18 bases between. The CDR3 consists of 17 residues. Germline V CDR1 and CDR2: SGHRS, YFSETQ. The CDR3 spells CASSYRPRGVMNTEAFF. As DNA, the CDR3 is TGCGCCAGCAGCTACCGGCCCCGAGGGGTGATGAACACTGAAGCTTTCTTT.

This clonotype was picked up many times. The V call is TRBV5-1, the J call TRBJ2-7; 12 nucleotides agree with TRBD2. Germline V lookup: CDR1 SGHRS, CDR2 YFSETQ. After removal of 0 bases from V and 6 bases from J, the junction contained 1 base not matched to a gene. CDR3 length equals 14 residues. CDR3 loop: CASSLGTSGTEQYF. CDR3 bases: TGCGCCAGCAGCTTGGGGACTAGCGGGACCGAGCAGTACTTC. Looking up the rest from reference TRBV5-1 and TRBJ2-7 gives the full variable domain: KAGVTQTPRYLIKTRGQQVTLSCSPISGHRSVSWYQQTPGQGLQFLFEYFSETQRNKGNFPGRFSGRQFSNSRSEMNVSTLELGDSALYLCASSLGTSGTEQYFGPGTRLTVT.

This clonotype was detected many times. The J gene is TRBJ2-1, the V gene TRBV12-3 or TRBV12-4; either TRBD1 or TRBD2 may supply D (7 bases each). This CDR3 contains 19 residues. V dropped 5 bases and J dropped 0 bases, with 23 bases sitting between them. The CDR3 coding sequence is TGTGCCAGCAGTCATCCTTCTAGCAGGGGGGGTTCCTCCTACAATGAGCAGTTCTTC. Translated: CASSHPSSRGGSSYNEQFF.

This clonotype occurred many times. V and J are TRBV5-1 and TRBJ2-5, with 11 bases that match TRBD2. CDR1 is SGHRS, CDR2 YFSETQ, per germline. The V segment lost 0 bases and the J segment 2 bases; nucleotides outside the gene matches: 6. The CDR3 totals 17 residues. In DNA, the CDR3 is TGCGCCAGCAGCTTGGCCGGGACTAGCGGACTACAAGAGACCCAGTACTTC. Its protein is CASSLAGTSGLQETQYF.

The chain carries TRBV20-1 and TRBJ2-5; D uncertain. Trimming removed 6 bases from V and 3 bases from J, with 8 bases in between. The CDR3 consists of 11 residues. Per the germline V gene, CDR1 is DFQATT and CDR2 is SNEGSKA (reference sequence). The CDR3 DNA reads TGCAGTGCGGTAGGAGAAGAGACCCAGTACTTC. Amino acids: CSAVGEETQYF.

Many counts were recorded for this clonotype. This chain joins TRBV7-2 and TRBJ2-1; D is possibly TRBD1 or TRBD2 (5 bases each). With 4 bases removed from V and 8 bases from J, the gap between germline ends came to 9 bases. Germline values: CDR1 SGHTA, CDR2 FQGNSA. The CDR3 covers 12 residues. DNA of the CDR3: TGTGCCAGCAGCTGGGACCGCTATGAGCAGTTCTTC. Protein product: CASSWDRYEQFF.

This clonotype was seen many times. CDR3 protein: CATSDGTVNYGYTF. CDR3 bases: TGTGCCACCAGTGATGGGACAGTCAACTATGGCTACACCTTC. The chain joins TRBV24-1 to TRBJ1-2; 7 bases agree with TRBD1. After removal of 3 bases from V and 2 bases from J, the junction contained 2 bases not matched to a gene. The CDR3 is 14 residues long. CDR1 and CDR2 from the germline V gene are KGHDR and SFDVKD.